This entry is about one T cell receptor beta chain. Unmatched junction bases numbered 13, after V lost 0 bases and J lost 7 bases. There are 16 residues in the CDR3. Germline loops: CDR1 SGHDT, CDR2 YYEEEE. The entry originates in a study of blood T cell repertoires in COVID-19. In the study overall: In each case, the material was cDNA or gDNA derived from T cells, B-cell-depleted T cells, or PBMCs.

Produced via immunoSEQ multiplex PCR; TCRdb's table is partial and in-frame only. This sample has some 320,000 clones, with about nine tenths found just once. The specimen sequenced was peripheral blood. The sequence was obtained from a woman under 40 who had recovered from COVID-19. This sequence joins TRBV5-6 and TRBJ2-7, with TRBD1 matching 7 bases. CDR3 bases: TGTGCCAGCAGCTTGGACTGGGGACAGCCGGCCTTGGAGCAGTACTTC. Encoded protein: CASSLDWGQPALEQYF.